The 28 T cell receptor beta chains below all came from one sample that was sequenced in a study of T cell repertoires in cytomegalovirus infection. TCRdb recomputed calls from the reads with MiXCR, one row per CDR3 protein. The table has about 180,000 distinct CDR3 sequences, around 15% seen once; the top ten hold roughly 30%. Material for sequencing was PBMCs. The receptors were gathered from a human donor in good health (CMV status not recorded). Some clones in this sample may be carry-over from other donors' samples.

This clonotype was found many times. CDR3 protein: CASSLYSGETQYF. The CDR3 DNA sequence: TGTGCCAGCAGTTTATACTCCGGTGAGACCCAGTACTTC. The rearrangement links TRBV12-3 or TRBV12-4 to TRBJ2-5; no reliable D call. Trimming took off 2 bases at V and 5 bases at J, with 9 bases between the two ends. This CDR3 has 13 amino acids.

This clonotype was detected only a few times. This chain links TRBV7-9 with TRBJ2-7, with D possibly being TRBD1 or TRBD2 (6 bases each). The CDR3 covers 15 residues. The V end lost 5 bases, the J end lost 1 base, and 15 bases lay between the germline ends. Per germline, CDR1 SEHNR and CDR2 FQNEAQ (reference sequence). The CDR3 protein is CASSTHGGASYEQYF. The CDR3 bases are TGTGCCAGCAGCACTCACGGGGGCGCTTCCTACGAGCAGTACTTC.

This clonotype was picked up many times. The rearrangement uses TRBV12-3 or TRBV12-4 and TRBJ2-1; D gene uncertain. Trimming removed 8 bases at V and 6 bases at J, with 14 bases between. The CDR3 is 13 residues long. CDR3 protein: CASAPQRANEQFF. DNA of the CDR3: TGTGCCAGCGCCCCCCAAAGGGCCAATGAGCAGTTCTTC.

In its sample, this clonotype was seen a few times. V is TRBV7-2 and J is TRBJ2-1; 15 bases are shared with TRBD2. The CDR3 spans 20 residues. The V and J ends lost 2 bases and 2 bases, in that order; junction bases with no gene match: 10. Germline values: CDR1 SGHTA, CDR2 FQGNSA. CDR3 nucleotides: TGTGCCAGCAGCTTAATTTCCGGACTAGCGGGGGGGCTCGCCTACAATGAGCAGTTCTTC. Its protein product is CASSLISGLAGGLAYNEQFF.

V usage is TRBV18 and J usage is TRBJ1-5; TRBD1 matches at 9 bases. The CDR3 covers 14 residues. Trimming took 6 bases from V and 5 from J; bases not matched to a gene: 5. Germline V lookup: CDR1 KGHSH, CDR2 LQKENI. CDR3 sequence: CASSQDRGDQPQHF. CDR3 in DNA: TGTGCCAGCTCCCAAGACAGGGGGGATCAGCCCCAGCATTTT.

This clonotype was seen at least ten times. CDR3 residues: CASSQNPTRVVPGELFF. In DNA, the CDR3 is TGTGCCAGCAGTCAAAACCCGACTAGAGTCGTTCCCGGGGAGCTGTTTTTT. The chain is built from TRBV6-6 and TRBJ2-2, with D tentatively TRBD2 (6 bases). CDR3 length: 17 amino acids. Germline V gene sequence: CDR1 MNHNY, CDR2 SVGAGI (reference sequence). V gave up 5 bases and J gave up 6 bases, with 22 bases separating them.

This clonotype occurred a few times. The chain employs TRBV3-1 and TRBJ2-1; 9 bases line up with TRBD2. V was clipped by 0 bases and J by 9 bases; unmatched bases: 12. This CDR3 contains 17 residues. Germline V gene data show CDR1 as LGHDT and CDR2 as YNNKEL (reference sequence). DNA for the CDR3: TGTGCCAGCAGCCAAGATAAGGGTAGCGGGGGATTTAGTGAGCAGTTCTTC. This sequence encodes CASSQDKGSGGFSEQFF.

There are a few counts of this clonotype. This chain joins TRBV20-1 and TRBJ2-4; unclear D gene. V gave up 2 bases and J gave up 0 bases, with 8 bases separating them. The germline gives CDR1 DFQATT, CDR2 SNEGSKA (reference sequence). The CDR3 has 14 residues. The DNA of the CDR3 is TGCAGTGCTAGATACACAATAGCCAAAAACATTCAGTACTTC. Protein sequence: CSARYTIAKNIQYF.

This clonotype was observed at least ten times. V is TRBV19 and J is TRBJ1-2; perhaps TRBD1 as D (6 bases). CDR3 length equals 12 residues. CDR1 LNHDA and CDR2 SQIVND come from the germline V gene (reference sequence). V lost 5 bases and J lost 8, with 12 bases in between. The CDR3 nucleotides are TGTGCCAGTAGTGGGGGCCTTCAGGGCTACACCTTC. Protein product: CASSGGLQGYTF.

This clonotype was found a few times. The rearrangement joins TRBV19 to TRBJ1-1; D is undetermined. The ends were cut back, 5 bases at V and 3 bases at J, with 16 bases in the middle. The CDR3 has 15 residues. Germline V gives CDR1 LNHDA, CDR2 SQIVND (reference sequence). CDR3 protein: CASSPRPTDHTEAFF. The CDR3 nucleotides are TGTGCCAGTAGTCCCAGGCCAACAGACCACACTGAAGCTTTCTTT.

This clonotype was counted at least ten times. V and J are TRBV6-6 and TRBJ1-2; no definite D call. There are 14 residues in the CDR3. The germline gives CDR1 MNHNY, CDR2 SVGAGI (reference sequence). The V and J ends lost 2 bases and 0 bases respectively, with 7 bases between them. In DNA form, the CDR3 reads TGTGCCAGCAGTTACGACGCAACTAACTATGGCTACACCTTC. Its translation is CASSYDATNYGYTF.

This clonotype was seen at least ten times. The V and J genes are TRBV20-1 and TRBJ1-2, with D perhaps matching TRBD1 (5 bases). The germline V gene encodes CDR1 DFQATT and CDR2 SNEGSKA (reference sequence). The CDR3 sequence is 14 residues long. V shed 1 base and J shed 2 bases, with 11 bases lying between them. CDR3 in amino acids: CSARASTENYGYTF. DNA of the CDR3: TGCAGTGCTAGAGCTTCGACAGAGAACTATGGCTACACCTTC.

This chain joins TRBV2 and TRBJ2-3; no definite D call. Germline V gene lookup returns CDR1 SNHLY and CDR2 FYNNEI. V gave up 4 bases and J gave up 4 bases, with 9 bases separating them. The CDR3 has 13 residues. CDR3 bases: TGTGCCAGCAGTGCGGTACGTTCAGATACGCAGTATTTT. Protein product: CASSAVRSDTQYF.

V and J are TRBV5-1 and TRBJ1-1; D is possibly TRBD1 (5 bases). The germline V and J ends were trimmed by 0 bases and 8 bases, with 8 bases remaining between them. Looked up from germline, CDR1 is SGHRS and CDR2 is YFSETQ. The CDR3 is made up of 12 amino acids. The chain's CDR3 is CASSLAAGEAFF. The CDR3 DNA reads as TGCGCCAGCAGCTTGGCGGCAGGGGAAGCTTTCTTT.

This clonotype was picked up one time. A much larger clone differs by one base, so this may be a read error. The rearrangement links TRBV2 to TRBJ1-1; 7 nucleotides line up with TRBD1. Germline V gene lookup returns CDR1 SNHLY and CDR2 FYNNEI. The CDR3 is 16 residues long. For the CDR3, the DNA is TGTGCCAGCAGTGGGACAGGACCCAGGGGTTCCACTGAAGATTTCTTT. Translation gives CASSGTGPRGSTEDFF.

In this sample, this clonotype turned up many times. The chain has TRBV7-2 and TRBJ2-3; D is perhaps TRBD1 (6 bases). Germline CDR1 and CDR2: SGHTA and FQGNSA. The CDR3 length is 13 residues. Trimming removed 1 base at V and 8 bases at J, with 10 bases between. CDR3 DNA: TGTGCCAGCAGCTTAGGGGGGCCGGGTACGCAGTATTTT. Amino acid sequence: CASSLGGPGTQYF.

This chain links TRBV4-1 with TRBJ2-1, with D unresolved. The V end lost 3 bases, the J end lost 0 bases, and 12 bases lay between the germline ends. Germline CDR1 MGHRA, CDR2 YSYEKL. The CDR3 is 16 residues long. The CDR3 here is CASSQAGISSYNEQFF. The CDR3 nucleotides read TGCGCCAGCAGCCAGGCCGGTATTAGCTCCTACAATGAGCAGTTCTTC.

This clonotype was detected a few times. This chain links TRBV5-1 with TRBJ2-3; 7 bases match TRBD2. Germline lookup yields CDR1 SGHRS and CDR2 YFSETQ. This CDR3 region has 16 residues. V shed 2 bases, J shed 0 bases, and the junction held 6 bases outside the gene matches. CDR3 in DNA: TGCGCCAGCAGCTTTGGGCTAGCGGCTAGCACAGATACGCAGTATTTT. Translation gives CASSFGLAASTDTQYF.

This clonotype was seen more than once but under ten times. V usage is TRBV19 and J usage is TRBJ1-2, with D possibly TRBD1 on 6 matching bases. Germline assignment: CDR1 LNHDA and CDR2 SQIVND (reference sequence). This CDR3 is 15 amino acids long. Between the trimmed V and J ends, which lost 4 bases and 4 bases, there was a span of 16 bases. CDR3 residues: CASSTSGTRIYGYTF. CDR3 DNA sequence: TGTGCCAGTAGTACATCCGGGACACGAATCTATGGCTACACCTTC.

In its sample, this clonotype was seen many times. J is TRBJ1-1 and V is TRBV7-9; D is ambiguous. The CDR3 has 15 amino acids. V was clipped by 0 bases and J by 1 base, with 9 bases between them. From germline, CDR1 is SEHNR and CDR2 FQNEAQ (reference sequence). CDR3 bases: TGTGCCAGCAGCTTAGCGTGGCAGACGAACACTGAAGCTTTCTTT. It codes for CASSLAWQTNTEAFF.

This clonotype was observed a few times. The CDR3 reads CATSDSGTEYF. The CDR3 bases are TGTGCCACCAGTGATTCCGGGACAGAGTACTTC. The chain is built from TRBV24-1 and TRBJ2-7; 7 bases line up with TRBD1. CDR1 and CDR2 (germline): KGHDR, SFDVKD. This CDR3 contains 11 residues. After removal of 2 bases from V and 11 bases from J, the junction contained 2 bases not matched to a gene.

The V call is TRBV11-2, the J call TRBJ2-1; no clear D gene. V lost 4 bases and J 7 bases, leaving 8 bases between the germline ends. Germline V gene data show CDR1 as SGHAT and CDR2 as FQNNGV. The length of the CDR3 is 12 residues. CDR3 DNA: TGTGCCAGCAGCTGGGATAGGAATGAGCAGTTCTTC. This codes for CASSWDRNEQFF.

This clonotype was recorded a few times. The rearrangement joins TRBV12-3 or TRBV12-4 to TRBJ1-5; the D is unclear. The CDR3 covers 12 residues. V gave up 6 bases and J gave up 5 bases, with 8 bases separating them. The CDR3 region has the DNA TGTGCCAGCAGGGTAGGGCATCAGCCCCAGCATTTT. As protein: CASRVGHQPQHF.

This clonotype was counted ten times or more. V is TRBV6-2 or TRBV6-3 and J is TRBJ2-1; D call uncertain. The CDR3 totals 15 residues. Germline V gene data show CDR1 as MNHEY and CDR2 as SVGEGT. Trimming shortened V by 6 bases and J by 7 bases, and 19 bases separated the two germline ends. This CDR3 reads CASSLVPLFNNEQFF. DNA for the CDR3: TGTGCCAGCAGCCTGGTCCCGCTTTTCAATAATGAGCAGTTCTTC.

V usage is TRBV5-4 and J usage is TRBJ2-1, with 8 bases lining up with TRBD2. The CDR3 covers 16 residues. Germline assignment: CDR1 SGHNT and CDR2 YYREEE (reference sequence). J gave up 4 bases and V 0 bases, and 6 bases lay outside the gene matches. CDR3 loop: CASSLAGGARYNEQFF. The CDR3 coding sequence is TGTGCCAGCAGCTTGGCCGGGGGGGCGCGGTACAATGAGCAGTTCTTC.

This clonotype was picked up many times. The chain uses TRBV7-2 and TRBJ2-7; 7 bases are shared with TRBD1. CDR1 and CDR2 (germline): SGHTA, FQGNSA. CDR3 length: 12 amino acids. J gave up 2 bases and V 5 bases, and 0 bases lay outside the gene matches. The CDR3 region has the DNA TGTGCCAGCAGCGGACAGGCCTACGAGCAGTACTTC. It translates to CASSGQAYEQYF.

CDR3 amino acids: CASSSSRDRGRDEQFF. The CDR3 DNA is TGTGCCAGCAGTTCTTCCCGGGACAGGGGGCGGGATGAGCAGTTCTTC. The chain carries TRBV28 and TRBJ2-1, with 12 bases aligning to TRBD1. The length of the CDR3 is 16 residues. Germline CDR1 reads MDHEN; CDR2 reads SYDVKM. V lost 4 bases to trimming and J lost 8 bases; unmatched junction nucleotides: 9.

The J gene is TRBJ2-5, the V gene TRBV20-1; 8 bases map to TRBD1. With V trimmed by 6 bases and J by 5 bases, 11 bases remained unmatched. CDR1 is DFQATT, CDR2 SNEGSKA, per germline (reference sequence). CDR3 size: 14 residues. CDR3 DNA: TGCAGTGCCCGTCCCCCAGGGGGCGATGAGACCCAGTACTTC. It specifies CSARPPGGDETQYF.